The 7 T cell receptor beta chains below come from one sample, sequenced in a study of early T cells in non-severe SARS-CoV-2 infection. MiXCR, applied by TCRdb to the 5' RACE reads, yields one record per CDR3 protein. Of about 46,000 distinct CDR3 sequences in the sample, about 9.3% were seen once. Sequencing was carried out using whole blood. These receptors all come from an adult who was a healthcare worker with PCR-confirmed SARS-CoV-2 infection or an uninfected control (not recorded which).

In nucleotides, the CDR3 is TGTGCCAGCAGCTTGCAGGGGTCGACCGGGGAGCTGTTTTTT. Protein sequence: CASSLQGSTGELFF. The genes are TRBV7-2 and TRBJ2-2, with D perhaps TRBD1 (6 bases). The V and J ends lost 3 bases and 5 bases respectively, with 10 bases between them. Germline V lookup: CDR1 SGHTA, CDR2 FQGNSA. This CDR3 is built from 14 residues.

The J gene is TRBJ2-2, the V gene TRBV10-3; 10 nucleotides line up with TRBD2. CDR3 length: 15 residues. The germline V gene has CDR1 ENHRY and CDR2 SYGVKD. The V gene end was trimmed by 4 bases and the J gene end by 5 bases; junction bases not matched to a gene: 4. The CDR3 sequence is CAISAGSGRTGELFF. The CDR3 coding sequence is TGTGCCATCAGTGCCGGTAGCGGGAGGACCGGGGAGCTGTTTTTT.

J is TRBJ2-7 and V is TRBV12-3 or TRBV12-4; 13 nucleotides agree with TRBD2. The CDR3 loop spans 15 amino acids. The junction had 7 bases not matched to a gene; V was cut back by 6 bases and J by 5 bases. The CDR3 loop is CASRSTGTSGNEQYF. Written as DNA, the CDR3 is TGTGCCAGCAGGTCTACCGGGACTAGCGGGAACGAGCAGTACTTC.

Ten or more counts support this clonotype. The chain links TRBV6-5 to TRBJ1-6; 8 nucleotides align to TRBD1. The CDR3 totals 15 residues. CDR1 and CDR2 from the germline V gene are MNHEY and SVGAGI. V was pared by 5 bases and J by 6 bases, with 6 bases of the junction left unmatched. DNA of the CDR3: TGTGCCAGCAGTCCGATTGGACAGGGTAATTCACCCCTCCACTTT. It is translated as CASSPIGQGNSPLHF.

The CDR3 coding sequence is TGTGCCAGCAGGACACTTGGGCGTACGAACACCGGGGAGCTGTTTTTT. It yields the protein CASRTLGRTNTGELFF. V usage is TRBV6-5 and J usage is TRBJ2-2, with no clear D. The length of the CDR3 is 16 residues. Germline V gives CDR1 MNHEY, CDR2 SVGAGI. The V and J ends lost 6 bases and 0 bases respectively, with 14 bases between them.

This clonotype was observed a handful of times. This may come from a read error, since a much larger clone is one base off. The rearrangement links TRBV27 to TRBJ2-7, with D possibly being TRBD1 or TRBD2 (6 bases each). Germline values: CDR1 MNHEY, CDR2 SMNVEV (reference sequence). V gave up 6 bases and J gave up 4 bases, with 16 bases separating them. The CDR3 contains 14 residues. The CDR3 reads CASSDGRGRYEQYF. In DNA, the CDR3 is TGTGCCAGCAGCGACGGACGGGGGCGTTACGAGCAGTACTTC.

This clonotype has a count of ten or more. V is TRBV12-3 or TRBV12-4 and J is TRBJ2-2; D is uncertain. There are 14 residues in the CDR3. V dropped 2 bases and J dropped 4 bases, with 8 bases sitting between them. CDR3 coding DNA: TGTGCCAGCAGTTTACAAATAGGCACCGGGGAGCTGTTTTTT. The encoded protein is CASSLQIGTGELFF.